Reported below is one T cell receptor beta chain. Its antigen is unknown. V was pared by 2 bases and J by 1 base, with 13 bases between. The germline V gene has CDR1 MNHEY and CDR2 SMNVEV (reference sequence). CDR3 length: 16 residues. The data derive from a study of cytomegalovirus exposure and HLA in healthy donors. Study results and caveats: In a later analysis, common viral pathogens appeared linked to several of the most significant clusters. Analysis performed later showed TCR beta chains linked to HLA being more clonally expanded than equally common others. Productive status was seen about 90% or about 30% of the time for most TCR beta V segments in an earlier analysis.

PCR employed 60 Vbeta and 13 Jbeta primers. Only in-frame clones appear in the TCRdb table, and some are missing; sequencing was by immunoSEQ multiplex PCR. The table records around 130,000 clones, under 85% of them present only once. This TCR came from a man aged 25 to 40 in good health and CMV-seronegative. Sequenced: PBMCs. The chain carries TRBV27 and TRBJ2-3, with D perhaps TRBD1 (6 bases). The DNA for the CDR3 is TGTGCCAGCAGTTTAAGTGGGACACAGCGCACAGATACGCAGTATTTT. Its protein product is CASSLSGTQRTDTQYF.